This T cell receptor beta chain was captured in a study of T-cell memory formation after mild COVID-19. Study background: Largely, the TCR clusters proved donor specific.

The V gene's germline CDR1 is MDHEN and CDR2 SYDVKM. This CDR3 contains 15 residues. With 5 bases removed from V and 4 bases from J, the gap between germline ends came to 16 bases. Comment on this clonotype: The target antigen is unknown.

Study observations and caveats: Later expanders leaned CD4+, whereas clones that contracted between day 15 and 85 were balanced CD4/CD8. SARS-CoV-2 specificity was not confirmed for second-wave clones peaking on day 37.

Libraries for TCRalpha and TCRbeta carried sample barcodes and unique molecular identifiers via 5'RACE. TCRdb re-called the 5' RACE reads with MiXCR, one entry per CDR3 protein. Of a few hundred thousand distinct CDR3 sequences listed, around 10% are singletons. The chain links TRBV28 to TRBJ2-3; weak D call: TRBD1 (6 bases). The origin of this receptor is a man aged 18 to 30 who had mild COVID-19 (a few samples of this study predate the infection). Cell type and time point are not known. The sequencing input was PBMCs or a T cell subset sorted from them (not recorded which). The CDR3 bases are TGTGCCAGCAGTCATAGACAGGAGGTCGCAGATACGCAGTATTTT. Translation: CASSHRQEVADTQYF.